This passage covers 15 T cell receptor beta chains from one sample sequenced in a study of blood T cell repertoires in COVID-19. Clones were sequenced by immunoSEQ multiplex PCR, and TCRdb holds only the in-frame ones, with some missing. The repertoire holds some 370,000 clones, with 80% to 85% as singletons. Material for sequencing was PBMCs or T cells enriched from blood (not recorded which). The receptors were gathered from a woman aged 45 to 65 who had recovered from COVID-19.

The chain links TRBV7-9 to TRBJ1-2, with TRBD1 matching 8 bases. The V gene's germline CDR1 is SEHNR and CDR2 FQNEAQ (reference sequence). The CDR3 contains 15 residues. Unmatched junction bases numbered 10, after V lost 6 bases and J lost 4 bases. CDR3 residues: CASSTHLQGVYGYTF. The CDR3 DNA is TGTGCCAGCAGTACTCATTTACAGGGGGTCTATGGCTACACCTTC.

The chain uses TRBV6-4 and TRBJ1-2; D might be TRBD1 (5 bases). The ends were cut back, 0 bases at V and 7 bases at J, with 21 bases in the middle. The CDR3 is made up of 17 amino acids. CDR1 and CDR2 from the germline V gene are MRHNA and SNTAGT. The CDR3 region is CASSDSRGGGPVRGYTF. The CDR3 nucleotides read TGTGCCAGCAGTGACTCGCGGGGTGGGGGTCCGGTACGTGGCTACACCTTC.

V is TRBV18 and J is TRBJ1-3; D is unclear. Germline CDR1 is KGHSH and CDR2 is LQKENI. The V gene lost 2 bases and the J gene lost 7 bases, with 18 bases spanning the gap. This CDR3 has 16 residues. CDR3 in DNA: TGTGCCAGCTCACCAGACCCCGTTTCTGCCGGGAACACCATATATTTT. Amino acids: CASSPDPVSAGNTIYF.

The chain couples TRBV6-2 or TRBV6-3 to TRBJ2-1; 10 bases fit TRBD1. The junction had 6 bases not matched to a gene; V was cut back by 5 bases and J by 5 bases. Looked up from germline, CDR1 is MNHEY and CDR2 is SVGEGT. The CDR3 consists of 15 residues. CDR3 sequence reads: CASSPGTGVHNEQFF. The CDR3 region has the DNA TGTGCCAGCAGTCCCGGGACAGGGGTACACAATGAGCAGTTCTTC.

V is TRBV18 and J is TRBJ1-4; D unresolved. CDR1 is KGHSH and CDR2 is LQKENI in the germline V gene. This CDR3 region has 15 residues. Trimming removed 2 bases from V and 4 bases from J, with 11 bases in between. For the CDR3, the DNA is TGTGCCAGCTCACCAGCGGCAGTCTTTAATGAAAAACTGTTTTTT. Translation gives CASSPAAVFNEKLFF.

CDR3 region: CASSQASTPNTEAFF. The CDR3 coding sequence is TGTGCCAGCAGCCAGGCTTCGACACCGAACACTGAAGCTTTCTTT. The V gene is TRBV3-1 (or the pseudogene TRBV3-2), the J gene TRBJ1-1; D is undetermined. V lost 3 bases and J lost 1, with 12 bases in between. Germline CDR1 is LGHDT and CDR2 is YNNKEL (reference sequence). The CDR3 is 15 residues long.

The genes are TRBV27 and TRBJ1-2, with D possibly TRBD1 on 6 matching bases. The CDR3 length is 13 residues. Trimming removed 4 bases from V and 8 bases from J, with 14 bases in between. Germline CDR1 and CDR2: MNHEY and SMNVEV (reference sequence). CDR3 DNA: TGTGCCAGCAGTTCGTGGACAGCAGGCGGCTACACCTTC. Translated: CASSSWTAGGYTF.

The J gene is TRBJ1-1, the V gene TRBV12-3 or TRBV12-4; D call uncertain. The CDR3 length is 12 residues. Trimming shortened V by 6 bases and J by 3 bases, and 8 bases separated the two germline ends. For the CDR3, the DNA is TGTGCCAGCAGGGCACGGGACACTGAAGCTTTCTTT. This codes for CASRARDTEAFF.

The chain recombines TRBV18 with TRBJ1-2, with D maybe TRBD1 (5 bases). CDR1 is KGHSH, CDR2 LQKENI, per germline. Trimming took off 0 bases at V and 6 bases at J, with 5 bases between the two ends. The CDR3 covers 12 residues. The CDR3 DNA reads TGTGCCAGCTCACCACCAGGGGATGGCTACACCTTC. Translation gives CASSPPGDGYTF.

A few counts support this clone. The chain recombines TRBV27 with TRBJ1-3; 9 bases line up with TRBD1. CDR1 and CDR2 from the germline V gene are MNHEY and SMNVEV (reference sequence). J gave up 3 bases and V 4 bases, and 7 bases lay outside the gene matches. The CDR3 consists of 16 residues. CDR3 amino acids: CASSSSTGGNGNTIYF. The CDR3 DNA is TGTGCCAGCAGTTCCTCGACAGGGGGAAATGGAAACACCATATATTTT.

Written as DNA, the CDR3 is TGTGCCAGCAGCTTATCCAGGGGTGCAACTAATGAAAAACTGTTTTTT. This codes for CASSLSRGATNEKLFF. The chain uses TRBV12-1 and TRBJ1-4; the table names TRBD1, a call not compared with the DNA. TRBV12-1 is a recognized pseudogene. The CDR3 loop spans 16 amino acids.

This chain links TRBV5-1 with TRBJ1-1; D is undetermined. Germline assignment: CDR1 SGHRS and CDR2 YFSETQ. V lost 0 bases to trimming and J lost 4 bases, with 10 bases between them. This CDR3 is 14 amino acids long. CDR3 DNA sequence: TGCGCCAGCAGCTTGGGCGACATTGCCACTGAAGCTTTCTTT. This translates into CASSLGDIATEAFF.

Note on this clone: One end of the junction does not line up with germline, which may come from a read error. The V gene is TRBV9, the J gene TRBJ2-5, with 10 bases identical to TRBD2. This CDR3 has 16 residues. CDR1 SGDLS and CDR2 YYNGEE come from the germline V gene. The CDR3 reads CASSPTSGLTQETQYF. As DNA, the CDR3 is TGTGCCAGCAGCCCGACTAGCGGGCTCACCCAAGAGACTCAGTACTTC.

The J gene is TRBJ2-2, the V gene TRBV19, with a weak D call TRBD1 (6 bases). Germline CDR1 reads LNHDA; CDR2 reads SQIVND (reference sequence). Trimming removed 7 bases from V and 4 bases from J, with 13 bases in between. This CDR3 is 14 amino acids long. The CDR3 here is CASTGTIFTGELFF. The DNA of the CDR3 is TGTGCCAGTACCGGGACAATTTTCACCGGGGAGCTGTTTTTT. Full variable domain (remainder filled in from reference TRBV19 and TRBJ2-2): DGGITQSPKYLFRKEGQNVTLSCEQNLNHDAMYWYRQDPGQGLRLIYYSQIVNDFQKGDIAEGYSVSREKKESFPLTVTSAQKNPTAFYLCASTGTIFTGELFFGEGSRLTVL.

The chain recombines TRBV9 with TRBJ2-3; TRBD2 matches at 15 bases. The CDR3 length is 19 residues. CDR1 is SGDLS and CDR2 is YYNGEE in the germline V gene. V was clipped by 3 bases and J by 4 bases; unmatched bases: 12. As DNA, the CDR3 is TGTGCCAGCAGCGAACGTGGGACTAGCGGGGGGATTCGGGCAGATACGCAGTATTTT. The encoded protein is CASSERGTSGGIRADTQYF.